Below are 27 T cell receptor beta chains sequenced from a single sample in a study of T cell repertoires in cytomegalovirus infection. MiXCR, applied by TCRdb to the reads, yields one record per CDR3 protein. This table has approximately 770,000 distinct CDR3 sequences, about 29% appearing once. For these TCRs, the target antigens are not known. The material was cultured CD8+ T cells from PBMCs, obtained from culture after CMV antigen stimulation. The receptors come from a human donor in good health (CMV status not recorded). Some clones in this sample may be carry-over from other donors' samples.

This sequence joins TRBV10-2 and TRBJ2-2; TRBD1 might be the D (5 bases). V gave up 0 bases and J gave up 7 bases, with 18 bases separating them. CDR1 WSHSY and CDR2 SAAADI come from the germline V gene. The CDR3 contains 17 residues. DNA for the CDR3: TGCGCCAGCAGTGAGTCTCTGGTAACAGGCATTGACGGGGAGCTGTTTTTT. Translated: CASSESLVTGIDGELFF.

This clonotype was picked up a small number of times. CDR3 nucleotide sequence: TGCAGCGTTGGGGGGGACAATGAGCAGTTCTTC. This gives the protein CSVGGDNEQFF. This chain uses TRBV29-1 with TRBJ2-1; D possibly corresponds to TRBD2 (6 bases). Germline assignment: CDR1 SQVTM and CDR2 ANQGSEA. The CDR3 extends over 11 amino acids. V dropped 4 bases and J dropped 5 bases, with 6 bases sitting between them.

The chain uses TRBV4-1 and TRBJ2-1, with 9 bases aligning to TRBD2. V was clipped by 2 bases and J by 2 bases; unmatched bases: 13. Per the germline V gene, CDR1 is MGHRA and CDR2 is YSYEKL. The CDR3 runs to 19 residues. CDR3 nucleotide sequence: TGCGCCAGCAGCCAATTAAGGGGGGGAGCGGGGGGCACCTACAATGAGCAGTTCTTC. Translated, it gives CASSQLRGGAGGTYNEQFF.

The chain is built from TRBV10-3 and TRBJ2-3; 10 nucleotides align to TRBD2. The CDR3 covers 18 residues. V trimming: 4 bases; J trimming: 1 base; junction bases outside the gene matches: 11. Germline assignment: CDR1 ENHRY and CDR2 SYGVKD. CDR3 residues: CAISAPARGTSGTDTQYF. The CDR3 nucleotides read TGTGCCATCAGTGCTCCCGCCCGGGGGACTAGCGGCACAGATACGCAGTATTTT.

This clonotype was counted ten times or more. As DNA, the CDR3 is TGTGCCAGCAGCTTAGAAGGGGTTCCATCTAGCACAGATACGCAGTATTTT. Protein: CASSLEGVPSSTDTQYF. The chain carries TRBV7-2 and TRBJ2-3; maybe TRBD1 (5 bases). CDR3 length: 17 residues. Germline values: CDR1 SGHTA, CDR2 FQGNSA. Trimming pared 1 base from V and 0 bases from J, leaving 14 bases between.

The CDR3: CASSLVLAGTVQETQYF. Written as DNA, the CDR3 is TGTGCCAGCAGCTTGGTACTAGCGGGGACCGTCCAAGAGACCCAGTACTTC. This chain joins TRBV7-6 and TRBJ2-5, with TRBD2 matching 10 bases. Germline V gene data show CDR1 as SGHVS and CDR2 as FNYEAQ. J gave up 1 base and V 3 bases, and 8 bases lay outside the gene matches. The CDR3 spans 17 residues.

The chain has TRBV5-4 and TRBJ1-1; the D is unclear. The CDR3 is made up of 16 amino acids. V was shortened by 0 bases and J by 4 bases, with 16 bases between the two germline ends. Germline V gene sequence: CDR1 SGHNT, CDR2 YYREEE (reference sequence). DNA for the CDR3: TGTGCCAGCAGCTTGGGGTCTTCGGCGCGGGGCACTGAAGCTTTCTTT. It yields the protein CASSLGSSARGTEAFF.

A few counts support this clonotype. As DNA, the CDR3 is TGTGCTAGTGGTAAAGGCTATGGCTACACCTTC. Protein product: CASGKGYGYTF. V gene TRBV12-5 combines with J gene TRBJ1-2, with unresolved D. V was trimmed by 5 bases and J by 4 bases, leaving 5 bases between them. CDR1 LGHNT and CDR2 FRNRAP come from the germline V gene. This CDR3 region has 11 residues.

This clonotype was seen ten or more times. V usage is TRBV7-6 and J usage is TRBJ2-1, with 11 positions matching TRBD2. There are 18 residues in the CDR3. Germline CDR1 reads SGHVS; CDR2 reads FNYEAQ. J was trimmed by 1 base and V by 2 bases; bases with no gene match: 7. The CDR3, as DNA: TGTGCCAGCAGCTTATTAGCGGGGGGGGGAATTTCCTACAATGAGCAGTTCTTC. It yields the protein CASSLLAGGGISYNEQFF.

This clonotype was detected only a few times. The chain combines TRBV6-6 with TRBJ1-4, with D possibly being TRBD1 (5 bases). Germline lookup yields CDR1 MNHNY and CDR2 SVGAGI (reference sequence). This CDR3 has 15 amino acids. With 7 bases removed from V and 5 bases from J, the gap between germline ends came to 17 bases. CDR3 loop: CASTSSRGENEKLFF. Here the CDR3 DNA reads TGTGCCAGCACCTCCTCCCGGGGGGAGAATGAAAAACTGTTTTTT.

V gene TRBV6-8 combines with J gene TRBJ1-1; D is undetermined. V was trimmed by 7 bases and J by 4 bases, leaving 10 bases between them. CDR3 size: 12 residues. CDR1 and CDR2 from the germline V gene are MNHGY and SAAAGT. The CDR3 DNA sequence: TGTGCCAGCACCAACTTAGTCACTGAAGCTTTCTTT. Protein product: CASTNLVTEAFF.

The chain is built from TRBV10-3 and TRBJ1-1; TRBD1 matches at 7 bases. The CDR3 has 14 amino acids. J gave up 5 bases and V 3 bases, and 6 bases lay outside the gene matches. Germline assignment: CDR1 ENHRY and CDR2 SYGVKD. The CDR3 spells CAISEDRVGTEAFF. CDR3 DNA: TGTGCCATCAGTGAAGACAGGGTCGGGACTGAAGCTTTCTTT.

The J gene is TRBJ2-1, the V gene TRBV5-6, with D possibly matching TRBD1 (5 bases). Germline CDR1 reads SGHDT; CDR2 reads YYEEEE. Trimming cost V 6 bases and J 3 bases, with 13 bases left between them. This CDR3 is built from 14 residues. CDR3 sequence: CASTQGRIYNEQFF. The CDR3 DNA sequence: TGTGCCAGCACCCAGGGAAGGATCTACAATGAGCAGTTCTTC.

This clonotype came up a few times. V gene TRBV7-2 combines with J gene TRBJ2-5, with D perhaps matching TRBD2 (6 bases). Trimming removed 7 bases from V and 5 bases from J, with 26 bases in between. This CDR3 spans 17 amino acids. CDR1 and CDR2 from the germline V gene are SGHTA and FQGNSA. The CDR3 region is CASNLEPSGENSETQYF. In nucleotides, the CDR3 is TGTGCCAGCAACTTGGAACCCTCGGGGGAGAATTCGGAGACCCAGTACTTC. Combining the CDR3 with reference TRBV7-2 and TRBJ2-5 gives the whole variable domain GAGVSQSPSNKVTEKGKDVELRCDPISGHTALYWYRQSLGQGLEFLIYFQGNSAPDKSGLPSDRFSAERTGGSVSTLTIQRTQQEDSAVYLCASNLEPSGENSETQYFGPGTRLLVL.

The sample holds a few counts of this clonotype. V is TRBV11-2 and J is TRBJ2-7, with 10 bases matching TRBD1. V was pared by 0 bases and J by 4 bases, with 9 bases of the junction left unmatched. Germline V gene data show CDR1 as SGHAT and CDR2 as FQNNGV. The CDR3 runs to 17 residues. The CDR3 reads CASSLDRDRGGWYEQYF. DNA of the CDR3: TGTGCCAGCAGCTTAGACAGGGACAGGGGTGGTTGGTACGAGCAGTACTTC.

A few counts support this clonotype. The V gene is TRBV3-1, the J gene TRBJ1-1; possible D gene TRBD1, 6 bases. The length of the CDR3 is 16 residues. From germline, CDR1 is LGHDT and CDR2 YNNKEL (reference sequence). V was shortened by 1 base and J by 4 bases, with 16 bases between the two germline ends. This chain's CDR3 is CASSQAKKGESTEAFF. Here the CDR3 DNA reads TGTGCCAGCAGCCAAGCCAAAAAGGGGGAGAGCACTGAAGCTTTCTTT.

The chain uses TRBV29-1 and TRBJ1-2; D is undetermined. Germline lookup yields CDR1 SQVTM and CDR2 ANQGSEA. The CDR3 loop spans 15 amino acids. V was pared by 1 base and J by 2 bases, with 14 bases between. CDR3 residues: CSVEGGEGWNYGYTF. DNA for the CDR3: TGCAGCGTTGAAGGGGGAGAGGGATGGAACTATGGCTACACCTTC.

Comment on this clonotype: A read error may be the cause here, since a much bigger clone is one base away. The chain is built from TRBV7-9 and TRBJ2-7, with D tentatively TRBD1 or TRBD2 (5 bases each). The CDR3 totals 14 residues. The V and J ends lost 5 bases and 3 bases respectively, with 14 bases between them. CDR1 is SEHNR, CDR2 FQNEAQ, per germline (reference sequence). The CDR3 sequence is CASSPRGPNYEQYV. The DNA for the CDR3 is TGTGCCAGCAGCCCGAGGGGTCCCAACTACGAGCAGTACGTC.

This clonotype occurred many times. V and J are TRBV18 and TRBJ2-5; 8 bases agree with TRBD1. CDR3 length equals 15 residues. In germline, CDR1 is KGHSH, CDR2 LQKENI. Trimming removed 3 bases from V and 4 bases from J; junction bases left unmatched: 7. CDR3 region: CASSPGRGLLETQYF. CDR3 DNA: TGTGCCAGCTCACCGGGCAGGGGGCTGCTAGAGACCCAGTACTTC.

The chain is built from TRBV23-1 and TRBJ2-4; possibly TRBD1 for D (5 bases). TRBV23-1 is flagged as an ORF with uncertain function. Trimming removed 0 bases from V and 0 bases from J, with 30 bases in between. This CDR3 region has 23 residues. The CDR3 DNA is TGCGCCAGCAGTCAATCGACCAGGGAAAGCCCAGACCTCGTCCTCGTAGCCAAAAACATTCAGTACTTC. Translated, it gives CASSQSTRESPDLVLVAKNIQYF.

This clonotype was counted only a few times. The V call is TRBV6-6, the J call TRBJ1-1, with TRBD1 as a possible D gene (6 bases). Per germline, CDR1 MNHNY and CDR2 SVGAGI (reference sequence). This CDR3 spans 15 amino acids. V was clipped by 6 bases and J by 1 base, with 15 bases between them. The CDR3: CASRHTGQGNTEAFF. The DNA for the CDR3 is TGTGCCAGCAGGCACACAGGGCAGGGGAACACTGAAGCTTTCTTT.

This clonotype showed up just a few times. The chain employs TRBV15 and TRBJ2-7, with D tentatively TRBD1 (5 bases). Trimming stripped 4 bases from V and 1 base from J, with 20 bases between. This CDR3 spans 17 amino acids. Per germline, CDR1 LNHNV and CDR2 YYDKDF (reference sequence). The CDR3 region is CATSTTQAAHPSYEQYF. The CDR3 coding sequence is TGTGCCACCAGCACCACACAGGCGGCCCATCCTTCCTACGAGCAGTACTTC.

The chain employs TRBV7-6 and TRBJ2-1; D might be TRBD1 or TRBD2, each matching 5 bases. Germline CDR1 reads SGHVS; CDR2 reads FNYEAQ. V lost 5 bases to trimming and J lost 4 bases, with 15 bases between them. This CDR3 has 15 residues. The CDR3 region has the DNA TGTGCCAGCAGCGACAACCGGGACGCATACAATGAGCAGTTCTTC. Encoded protein: CASSDNRDAYNEQFF.

The chain uses TRBV27 and TRBJ2-1, with D possibly TRBD1 on 6 matching bases. The V gene lost 6 bases and the J gene lost 9 bases, with 9 bases spanning the gap. This CDR3 spans 11 amino acids. CDR1 is MNHEY, CDR2 SMNVEV, per germline (reference sequence). The DNA of the CDR3 is TGTGCCAGCAGACAGGGCGCTGAGCAGTTCTTC. Protein product: CASRQGAEQFF.

This clonotype was recorded a few times. The rearrangement links TRBV6-5 to TRBJ2-5; D perhaps matches TRBD2 (5 bases). The V gene lost 5 bases and the J gene lost 4 bases, with 8 bases spanning the gap. The CDR3 is 12 amino acids. Per germline, CDR1 MNHEY and CDR2 SVGAGI. The CDR3 DNA sequence: TGTGCCAGCAGTGACGGGATAGAGACCCAGTACTTC. Amino acid sequence: CASSDGIETQYF.

This clonotype showed up just a few times. The chain carries TRBV7-6 and TRBJ2-1, with TRBD2 as a possible D gene (6 bases). V was trimmed by 5 bases and J by 6 bases, leaving 17 bases between them. The CDR3 has 15 amino acids. CDR1 and CDR2 (germline): SGHVS, FNYEAQ. CDR3 residues: CASSADSGPTNEQFF. The CDR3 region has the DNA TGTGCCAGCAGCGCTGATAGCGGACCTACCAATGAGCAGTTCTTC.

The chain combines TRBV6-2 or TRBV6-3 with TRBJ2-7; D unresolved. Trimming left V 2 bases short and J 5 bases short, with 13 bases between. The CDR3 runs to 14 residues. Germline V gene lookup returns CDR1 MNHEY and CDR2 SVGEGT. The CDR3 DNA follows: TGTGCCAGCAGTTACAGGGCGGAATGGAACGAGCAGTACGTC. It codes for CASSYRAEWNEQYV.